Shown below are 26 T cell receptor beta chains from a single sample sequenced in a study of T cell repertoires in cytomegalovirus infection. TCRdb reanalysed the reads using MiXCR and keeps one entry per CDR3 protein. The sample consists of about 140,000 distinct CDR3 sequences, 5.5% to 8% of them appearing once. The sequencing input was PBMCs. These receptors were taken from a human donor in good health (CMV status not recorded). Some clones in this sample may be carry-over from other donors' samples.

This clonotype was recorded many times. This chain uses TRBV7-2 with TRBJ1-2; possible D gene TRBD1, 6 bases. V was shortened by 1 base and J by 9 bases, with 21 bases between the two germline ends. The CDR3 totals 16 residues. Germline V gene data show CDR1 as SGHTA and CDR2 as FQGNSA. Here the CDR3 reads CASSLGLGGTLLRYTF. CDR3 in DNA: TGTGCCAGCAGCTTAGGCCTCGGGGGGACATTACTACGCTACACCTTC.

The V call is TRBV12-3 or TRBV12-4, the J call TRBJ2-2; possibly TRBD1 or TRBD2 for D (6 bases each). V lost 7 bases, J lost 6 bases, and 18 bases lay in between. The CDR3 totals 15 residues. CDR3 bases: TGTGCCAGCACCTCACCTTGGGGGGCCTCCGGGGAGCTGTTTTTT. Translated, it gives CASTSPWGASGELFF.

This clonotype came up a few times. The chain carries TRBV18 and TRBJ2-5; D not resolved. CDR3 length equals 13 residues. Germline CDR1 and CDR2: KGHSH and LQKENI. The germline V and J ends were trimmed by 6 bases and 2 bases, with 10 bases remaining between them. CDR3 residues: CASSSPGQETQYF. The DNA of the CDR3 is TGTGCCAGCTCCTCGCCCGGACAAGAGACCCAGTACTTC.

This clonotype was seen repeatedly, ten times or more. V and J are TRBV7-2 and TRBJ1-1; 7 bases fit TRBD1. The CDR3 loop spans 15 amino acids. V shed 5 bases, J shed 0 bases, and the junction held 6 bases outside the gene matches. Germline V gene sequence: CDR1 SGHTA, CDR2 FQGNSA. In DNA, the CDR3 is TGTGCCAGCAGCCCCAGGGGGGTCATGAACACTGAAGCTTTCTTT. It encodes CASSPRGVMNTEAFF.

This clonotype was recorded a few times. The chain joins TRBV7-9 to TRBJ2-3; D is possibly TRBD2 (6 bases). The CDR3 runs 13 residues. Germline V gives CDR1 SEHNR, CDR2 FQNEAQ (reference sequence). Trimming removed 8 bases from V and 2 bases from J, with 11 bases in between. The CDR3 sequence: CASRLDSTDTQYF. CDR3 DNA sequence: TGTGCCAGCCGACTAGACTCCACAGATACGCAGTATTTT.

This clonotype has just a few counts. V is TRBV30 and J is TRBJ2-7; perhaps D is TRBD1 or TRBD2 (6 bases each). The germline V and J ends were trimmed by 0 bases and 3 bases, with 12 bases remaining between them. Looked up from germline, CDR1 is GTSNPN and CDR2 is SVGIG (reference sequence). The CDR3 totals 14 residues. The CDR3 nucleotides are TGTGCCTGGAGTGTAAAGGGGGGATTCTACGAGCAGTACTTC. This encodes CAWSVKGGFYEQYF. The variable domain in full, completed from reference TRBV30 and TRBJ2-7, reads SQTIHQWPATLVQPVGSPLSLECTVEGTSNPNLYWYRQAAGRGLQLLFYSVGIGQISSEVPQNLSASRPQDRQFILSSKKLLLSDSGFYLCAWSVKGGFYEQYFGPGTRLTVT.

In this sample, this clonotype turned up many times. V usage is TRBV7-2 and J usage is TRBJ2-3; D may be TRBD1 (7 bases). Trimming left V 6 bases short and J 4 bases short, with 20 bases between. This CDR3 is built from 16 residues. Germline V gene sequence: CDR1 SGHTA, CDR2 FQGNSA. CDR3 nucleotide sequence: TGTGCCAGCAGGATAGGAACAGGGGAGGTTCCAGATACGCAGTATTTT. This translates into CASRIGTGEVPDTQYF.

This clonotype came up many times. The rearrangement uses TRBV7-9 and TRBJ2-3, with 9 bases identical to TRBD2. The junction had 13 bases not matched to a gene; V was cut back by 8 bases and J by 4 bases. The CDR3 extends over 16 amino acids. CDR1 is SEHNR, CDR2 FQNEAQ, per germline (reference sequence). CDR3 sequence (DNA): TGTGCCAGCGCCGGGAGGGCGGTAGCGGGAGCAGATACGCAGTATTTT. This codes for CASAGRAVAGADTQYF.

This clonotype has a count of ten or more. This chain uses TRBV7-9 with TRBJ1-6; possibly TRBD1 for D (5 bases). V was shortened by 5 bases and J by 8 bases, with 16 bases between the two germline ends. The germline gives CDR1 SEHNR, CDR2 FQNEAQ (reference sequence). This CDR3 is 15 amino acids long. This chain's CDR3 is CASSQTLGRDSPLHF. CDR3 DNA: TGTGCCAGCAGCCAAACCTTAGGCAGGGATTCACCCCTCCACTTT.

This clonotype has a count of ten or more. This rearrangement joins TRBV2 to TRBJ1-2, with D possibly matching TRBD1 (5 bases). The germline V gene has CDR1 SNHLY and CDR2 FYNNEI. Trimming took off 6 bases at V and 7 bases at J, with 12 bases between the two ends. This CDR3 is built from 12 residues. The CDR3 nucleotides read TGTGCCAGCAGATTATCAGGGAGTGGCTACACCTTC. It translates to CASRLSGSGYTF.

This chain connects TRBV19 to TRBJ2-2, with 8 bases matching TRBD1. CDR1 is LNHDA and CDR2 is SQIVND in the germline V gene (reference sequence). With 2 bases clipped from V and 2 bases from J, the junction kept 10 bases outside the gene matches. The CDR3 loop spans 18 amino acids. For the CDR3, the DNA is TGTGCCAGTAGTATAAGGGGGACAGGTCGACAAAACACCGGGGAGCTGTTTTTT. Protein sequence: CASSIRGTGRQNTGELFF.

This clonotype was seen ten or more times. The chain recombines TRBV7-2 with TRBJ1-1; 7 nucleotides agree with TRBD1. The CDR3 loop spans 15 amino acids. V was pared by 6 bases and J by 5 bases, with 12 bases of the junction left unmatched. Germline-derived CDR1 and CDR2 are SGHTA and FQGNSA. The CDR3 reads CASSTPDRYGTEAFF. The CDR3 DNA reads as TGTGCCAGCAGTACGCCGGACAGGTATGGGACTGAAGCTTTCTTT.

The V and J genes are TRBV6-1 and TRBJ1-1; D may be TRBD1 (6 bases). CDR1 and CDR2 (germline): MNHNS, SASEGT. V lost 2 bases and J 7 bases, leaving 11 bases between the germline ends. This CDR3 spans 13 amino acids. Written as DNA, the CDR3 is TGTGCCAGCAGTGAATACAGGGTCCATGAAGCTTTCTTT. This codes for CASSEYRVHEAFF.

This clonotype has a handful of counts. Its ends do not fully match the called genes, so a read error is possible. This rearrangement joins TRBV12-3 or TRBV12-4 to TRBJ1-3; no firm D call. This CDR3 spans 12 amino acids. CDR3 sequence: CASRLERDTIYF. The CDR3 DNA reads TGTGCCAGCAGATTAGAGAGGGACACCATATATTTT.

This chain links TRBV18 with TRBJ1-6; 8 positions match TRBD1. The CDR3 consists of 17 residues. From germline, CDR1 is KGHSH and CDR2 LQKENI. V lost 6 bases and J lost 8; bases outside the gene matches: 15. The CDR3 here is CASSFETGARSDSPLHF. CDR3 coding DNA: TGTGCCAGCTCCTTCGAGACAGGGGCGAGGAGTGATTCACCCCTCCACTTT.

The rearrangement joins TRBV20-1 to TRBJ2-4; D call uncertain. The germline CDR1 and CDR2 sequences are DFQATT and SNEGSKA (reference sequence). The CDR3 contains 14 residues. Trimming removed 2 bases from V and 1 base from J, with 9 bases in between. Written as DNA, the CDR3 is TGCAGTGCTAGATCCACCGGGGCCAAAAACATTCAGTACTTC. This translates into CSARSTGAKNIQYF.

The J gene is TRBJ2-7, the V gene TRBV7-2, with D possibly called TRBD1 or TRBD2 (5 bases each). Germline V gene sequence: CDR1 SGHTA, CDR2 FQGNSA. This CDR3 region has 13 residues. V was clipped by 5 bases and J by 4 bases, with 12 bases between them. Written as DNA, the CDR3 is TGTGCCAGCAGCCCCGGAGAGGGGTACGAGCAGTACTTC. Its protein is CASSPGEGYEQYF.

The chain links TRBV29-1 to TRBJ2-1; D may be TRBD1 or TRBD2 (5 bases each). Per germline, CDR1 SQVTM and CDR2 ANQGSEA. This CDR3 has 13 amino acids. Trimming removed 5 bases at V and 4 bases at J, with 12 bases between. The CDR3, as DNA: TGCAGCGTTAGGGACCCTCTATACAATGAGCAGTTCTTC. This sequence encodes CSVRDPLYNEQFF.

This clonotype was seen a handful of times. The gene calls are TRBV10-3 and TRBJ1-2, with 7 bases matching TRBD1. The junction had 11 bases not matched to a gene; V was cut back by 3 bases and J by 4 bases. Germline values: CDR1 ENHRY, CDR2 SYGVKD. CDR3 length: 16 amino acids. CDR3 sequence reads: CAISDTLDRSSYGYTF. DNA of the CDR3: TGTGCCATCAGTGATACCTTGGACAGGTCTTCCTATGGCTACACCTTC.

This clonotype was recorded at least ten times. The J gene is TRBJ2-1, the V gene TRBV5-1, with 11 positions matching TRBD1. The trim removed 3 bases at V and 4 bases at J, leaving 9 bases unmatched. CDR3 length: 17 residues. Germline CDR1 SGHRS, CDR2 YFSETQ. In nucleotides, the CDR3 is TGCGCCAGCAGCTCCCCCCGGACAGGGGGCTCTTACAATGAGCAGTTCTTC. Its protein product is CASSSPRTGGSYNEQFF.

This clonotype was detected many times. V gene TRBV7-9 combines with J gene TRBJ1-6, with D uncertain. CDR1 SEHNR and CDR2 FQNEAQ come from the germline V gene (reference sequence). CDR3 length: 14 residues. The germline V and J ends were trimmed by 5 bases and 10 bases, with 15 bases remaining between them. Here the CDR3 reads CASSRGLTGSPLHF. The CDR3, as DNA: TGTGCCAGCAGCCGAGGGCTCACGGGGTCACCCCTCCACTTT.

This clonotype showed up many times. The rearrangement uses TRBV7-2 and TRBJ2-3, with TRBD2 matching 11 bases. Germline assignment: CDR1 SGHTA and CDR2 FQGNSA. CDR3 length equals 16 residues. V shed 2 bases and J 13 bases; nucleotides not matched to a gene: 14. CDR3 nucleotide sequence: TGTGCCAGCAGCTTAATAGCTAGCGGGGGGCCAATACAGGAGTATTTT. Encoded protein: CASSLIASGGPIQEYF.

In its sample, this clonotype was seen many times. V is TRBV18 and J is TRBJ2-3; possibly TRBD1 for D (5 bases). This CDR3 comprises 15 residues. The V and J ends lost 5 bases and 3 bases respectively, with 15 bases between them. CDR1 and CDR2 from the germline V gene are KGHSH and LQKENI. Here the CDR3 DNA reads TGTGCCAGCTCAATAACAGGCGGAGCAACAGATACGCAGTATTTT. This codes for CASSITGGATDTQYF.

V usage is TRBV20-1 and J usage is TRBJ1-1; D remains unclear. The CDR3 loop spans 9 amino acids. Germline lookup yields CDR1 DFQATT and CDR2 SNEGSKA (reference sequence). The CDR3 loop reads CRPGGAAFF. CDR3 DNA sequence: TGCAGACCCGGAGGAGCAGCTTTCTTT.

This clonotype came up many times. V gene TRBV27 combines with J gene TRBJ1-1, with 11 bases lining up with TRBD1. The germline gives CDR1 MNHEY, CDR2 SMNVEV (reference sequence). The V segment lost 4 bases and the J segment 1 base; nucleotides outside the gene matches: 2. CDR3 size: 15 residues. CDR3 coding DNA: TGTGCCAGCAGTTCTGGGACAGGGGGGAACACTGAAGCTTTCTTT. Protein product: CASSSGTGGNTEAFF.

This clonotype was counted at least ten times. The rearrangement joins TRBV7-9 to TRBJ1-5, with D perhaps matching TRBD1 (5 bases). Germline assignment: CDR1 SEHNR and CDR2 FQNEAQ (reference sequence). The CDR3 length is 12 residues. The DNA of the CDR3 is TGTGCTTCCGGGGGGGGCAATCAGCCCCAGCATTTT. Encoded protein: CASGGGNQPQHF.